The 27 T cell receptor beta chains given below trace back to one sample, sequenced in a study of human T cells and chemical hapten exposure (dated by TCRdb to the early 2020s). The library came from RACE. Reads for this sample came from a NextSeq 500. The public reads were reanalyzed by TCRdb: fastp trimming at Q25, MiXCR alignment, in-frame beta chains only. Rows merge per CDR3 protein into single entries with the most common DNA and genes. Within this sample are about 380,000 distinct CDR3 sequences, with roughly 6.3% of them counted one time only. Of the sample, about 5.6% is held by the ten largest clones. The time point label of this sample denotes: patch test 2, 6 weeks after DPC sensitization. The treatment or condition label here, explained by the study, means: therapeutic diphenylcyclopropenone sensitization with weekly scalp DPC. This material consisted of whole blood, taken in connection with sensitization to the hapten diphenylcyclopropenone (DPC). The source is a young woman with alopecia areata. Some clones in this sample may be carry-over from other donors' samples.

This clonotype was counted ten times or more. The chain uses TRBV6-1 and TRBJ2-1; D not resolved. This CDR3 is built from 13 residues. V shed 11 bases and J shed 7 bases, with 18 bases lying between them. In germline, CDR1 is MNHNS, CDR2 SASEGT. CDR3 DNA: TGTGCCGGCCGGGCCAGTTTGGGTAATGAGCAGTTCTTC. Translation gives CAGRASLGNEQFF.

This clonotype was seen many times. The gene calls are TRBV20-1 and TRBJ1-2, with 8 bases that match TRBD1. The V segment lost 1 base and the J segment 11 bases; nucleotides outside the gene matches: 6. Looked up from germline, CDR1 is DFQATT and CDR2 is SNEGSKA (reference sequence). This CDR3 is built from 12 residues. This CDR3 reads CSARVGTGRYTF. CDR3 DNA: TGCAGTGCTAGAGTGGGGACAGGTCGATACACCTTC.

The table lists this clonotype with many counts. This chain links TRBV7-9 with TRBJ1-5, with D perhaps matching TRBD1 (5 bases). The CDR3 consists of 15 residues. Trimming shortened V by 1 base and J by 7 bases, and 14 bases separated the two germline ends. The germline CDR1 and CDR2 sequences are SEHNR and FQNEAQ (reference sequence). CDR3 nucleotide sequence: TGTGCCAGCAGCTTAGATGGGGGGAATCCGCAGCCCCAGCATTTT. Protein sequence: CASSLDGGNPQPQHF.

This clonotype has at least ten counts. V gene TRBV20-1 combines with J gene TRBJ2-7, with 7 positions matching TRBD2. The CDR3 spans 14 residues. Per germline, CDR1 DFQATT and CDR2 SNEGSKA (reference sequence). With 2 bases clipped from V and 5 bases from J, the junction kept 9 bases outside the gene matches. CDR3 sequence: CSARPGGRADEQYF. The CDR3 DNA follows: TGCAGTGCTAGACCAGGAGGGAGGGCTGACGAGCAGTACTTC.

This clonotype was counted at least ten times. V and J are TRBV12-3 or TRBV12-4 and TRBJ1-6; 7 bases line up with TRBD1. J was trimmed by 9 bases and V by 5 bases; bases with no gene match: 19. The CDR3 has 18 residues. CDR3 protein: CASSKGGLTGSARSPLHF. The CDR3 DNA follows: TGTGCCAGCAGTAAAGGGGGCCTTACAGGGTCGGCGCGTTCACCCCTCCACTTT.

This clonotype was picked up many times. The V gene is TRBV12-3 or TRBV12-4, the J gene TRBJ2-6, with 7 nucleotides matching TRBD1. This CDR3 has 18 residues. With 6 bases clipped from V and 0 bases from J, the junction kept 11 bases outside the gene matches. The CDR3 is CASRTLGRGLSGANVLTF. The CDR3, as DNA: TGTGCCAGCAGGACCCTGGGTAGGGGGCTCTCTGGGGCCAACGTCCTGACTTTC.

This clonotype was seen many times. This rearrangement joins TRBV25-1 to TRBJ1-5; no clear D. Germline-derived CDR1 and CDR2 are MGHDK and SYGVNS. The CDR3 has 15 amino acids. Trimming shortened V by 3 bases and J by 3 bases, and 12 bases separated the two germline ends. The CDR3 protein is CASSEHGSDNQPQHF. For the CDR3, the DNA is TGTGCCAGCAGTGAGCACGGTTCTGACAATCAGCCCCAGCATTTT.

There are many counts of this clonotype. The rearrangement joins TRBV18 to TRBJ1-3; D unresolved. The V and J ends lost 3 bases and 0 bases respectively, with 12 bases between them. The CDR3 sequence is 16 residues long. Germline CDR1 reads KGHSH; CDR2 reads LQKENI. CDR3 bases: TGTGCCAGCTCACCTTTCGACCGCAACTCTGGAAACACCATATATTTT. It yields the protein CASSPFDRNSGNTIYF.

This clonotype occurred many times. J is TRBJ1-2 and V is TRBV3-1, with 10 bases identical to TRBD1. This CDR3 spans 14 amino acids. V lost 6 bases, J lost 3 bases, and 4 bases stayed unmatched. CDR1 and CDR2 (germline): LGHDT, YNNKEL (reference sequence). In nucleotides, the CDR3 is TGTGCCAGCAGTTCCGGGACAGGGGACTATGGCTACACCTTC. It translates to CASSSGTGDYGYTF.

This clonotype has a handful of counts. The chain couples TRBV7-9 to TRBJ2-3; D is undetermined. V lost 1 base and J lost 2, with 16 bases in between. The CDR3 loop spans 17 amino acids. CDR1 and CDR2 (germline): SEHNR, FQNEAQ (reference sequence). CDR3 residues: CASSLGPHSPDTDTQYF. In nucleotides, the CDR3 is TGTGCCAGCAGCTTAGGCCCTCATTCGCCAGACACAGATACGCAGTATTTT.

The sample holds a few counts of this clonotype. The chain combines TRBV28 with TRBJ2-3; 11 bases fit TRBD1. The V segment lost 4 bases and the J segment 6 bases; nucleotides outside the gene matches: 9. The germline CDR1 and CDR2 sequences are MDHEN and SYDVKM. The CDR3 runs to 16 residues. The CDR3 loop reads CASSSSRTGGYDTQYF. Here the CDR3 DNA reads TGTGCCAGCAGTTCCTCGCGGACAGGGGGCTACGATACGCAGTATTTT. Based on the CDR3 plus reference TRBV28 and TRBJ2-3, the full variable domain is DVKVTQSSRYLVKRTGEKVFLECVQDMDHENMFWYRQDPGLGLRLIYFSYDVKMKEKGDIPEGYSVSREKKERFSLILESASTNQTSMYLCASSSSRTGGYDTQYFGPGTRLTVL.

This clonotype was counted only a few times. This chain joins TRBV5-1 and TRBJ1-2; D not certain. Germline V gives CDR1 SGHRS, CDR2 YFSETQ. CDR3 length equals 12 residues. The V end lost 0 bases, the J end lost 8 bases, and 8 bases lay between the germline ends. The CDR3 here is CASSLGPFGYTF. The CDR3 DNA follows: TGCGCCAGCAGCTTGGGACCGTTCGGCTACACCTTC. Using reference TRBV5-1 and TRBJ1-2 for the parts outside the CDR3, the full variable domain is KAGVTQTPRYLIKTRGQQVTLSCSPISGHRSVSWYQQTPGQGLQFLFEYFSETQRNKGNFPGRFSGRQFSNSRSEMNVSTLELGDSALYLCASSLGPFGYTFGSGTRLTVV.

The CDR3 DNA is TGTGCCAGCCCGGGCCCCGGGGAAACCTACAATGAGCAGTTCTTC. Encoded protein: CASPGPGETYNEQFF. The chain links TRBV7-2 to TRBJ2-1, with D perhaps matching TRBD2 (5 bases). This CDR3 comprises 15 residues. Germline assignment: CDR1 SGHTA and CDR2 FQGNSA. Deletions cut 8 bases from V and 2 bases from J, with 16 bases between. The whole variable domain, remainder taken from reference TRBV7-2 and TRBJ2-1, is GAGVSQSPSNKVTEKGKDVELRCDPISGHTALYWYRQSLGQGLEFLIYFQGNSAPDKSGLPSDRFSAERTGGSVSTLTIQRTQQEDSAVYLCASPGPGETYNEQFFGPGTRLTVL.

This clonotype was seen only a few times. The J gene is TRBJ2-3, the V gene TRBV9; D call uncertain. This CDR3 has 13 residues. Germline lookup yields CDR1 SGDLS and CDR2 YYNGEE. The V and J ends lost 0 bases and 4 bases respectively, with 6 bases between them. CDR3 sequence: CASSVAHPDTQYF. The CDR3 DNA sequence: TGTGCCAGCAGCGTAGCTCACCCAGATACGCAGTATTTT. Based on the CDR3 plus reference TRBV9 and TRBJ2-3, the full variable domain is DSGVTQTPKHLITATGQRVTLRCSPRSGDLSVYWYQQSLDQGLQFLIQYYNGEERAKGNILERFSAQQFPDLHSELNLSSLELGDSALYFCASSVAHPDTQYFGPGTRLTVL.

The DNA of the CDR3 is TGTGCCAGCAGCTTTGAAGGGAGAACCTACACTTTCAATGAGCAGTTCTTC. It translates to CASSFEGRTYTFNEQFF. This chain connects TRBV5-6 to TRBJ2-1; D is perhaps TRBD2 (5 bases). This CDR3 has 17 amino acids. The germline CDR1 and CDR2 sequences are SGHDT and YYEEEE. Trimming removed 2 bases at V and 6 bases at J, with 21 bases between.

In its sample, this clonotype was seen many times. J is TRBJ1-1 and V is TRBV5-1, with 9 bases identical to TRBD1. Germline V gene lookup returns CDR1 SGHRS and CDR2 YFSETQ. The ends lost 4 bases at V and 4 bases at J; junction bases unmatched: 14. The CDR3 totals 17 residues. The CDR3 DNA is TGCGCCAGCAGCCCGAGAGGGACAGGGTCTATGGGCACTGAAGCTTTCTTT. Translating gives CASSPRGTGSMGTEAFF. Full variable domain (missing parts from reference TRBV5-1 and TRBJ1-1): KAGVTQTPRYLIKTRGQQVTLSCSPISGHRSVSWYQQTPGQGLQFLFEYFSETQRNKGNFPGRFSGRQFSNSRSEMNVSTLELGDSALYLCASSPRGTGSMGTEAFFGQGTRLTVV.

This clonotype was detected a few times. The genes are TRBV20-1 and TRBJ1-2; TRBD1 aligns across 8 bases. The CDR3 totals 14 residues. CDR1 is DFQATT, CDR2 SNEGSKA, per germline (reference sequence). V was clipped by 0 bases and J by 4 bases; unmatched bases: 4. CDR3 sequence: CSARDPGGFYGYTF. For the CDR3, the DNA is TGCAGTGCTAGAGACCCAGGGGGCTTCTATGGCTACACCTTC.

J is TRBJ2-7 and V is TRBV2; 13 bases fit TRBD2. After removal of 8 bases from V and 2 bases from J, the junction contained 6 bases not matched to a gene. The CDR3 is made up of 15 amino acids. Germline loops: CDR1 SNHLY, CDR2 FYNNEI. The CDR3 protein is CASGGLAGEAYEQYF. As DNA, the CDR3 is TGTGCCAGCGGAGGACTAGCGGGGGAGGCCTACGAGCAGTACTTC.

This clonotype was recorded many times. The rearrangement links TRBV3-1 to TRBJ1-5; D remains unclear. The germline V gene has CDR1 LGHDT and CDR2 YNNKEL (reference sequence). This CDR3 is built from 14 residues. V lost 1 base and J 3 bases, leaving 7 bases between the germline ends. The CDR3 reads CASSQGIYNQPQHF. The CDR3 bases are TGTGCCAGCAGCCAAGGGATCTACAATCAGCCCCAGCATTTT.

This clonotype came up many times. The gene calls are TRBV18 and TRBJ1-2; D gene ambiguous. Trimming stripped 3 bases from V and 6 bases from J, with 8 bases between. Per the germline V gene, CDR1 is KGHSH and CDR2 is LQKENI. CDR3 length: 12 amino acids. As DNA, the CDR3 is TGTGCCAGCTCACCTCGCCAGGATGGCTACACCTTC. This translates into CASSPRQDGYTF.

CDR3 loop: CASSYAGGRQAGELFF. The DNA for the CDR3 is TGTGCCAGCAGTTATGCAGGGGGCCGACAGGCCGGGGAGCTGTTTTTT. The gene calls are TRBV6-5 and TRBJ2-2, with 8 bases matching TRBD1. V was pared by 3 bases and J by 6 bases, with 9 bases of the junction left unmatched. Germline V gene lookup returns CDR1 MNHEY and CDR2 SVGAGI. The length of the CDR3 is 16 residues.

The sample holds a few counts of this clonotype. The J gene is TRBJ1-2, the V gene TRBV4-2, with D maybe TRBD1 (5 bases). In germline, CDR1 is LGHNA, CDR2 YNFKEQ. The V and J ends lost 0 bases and 9 bases respectively, with 11 bases between them. This CDR3 contains 13 residues. This CDR3 is CASSQEEGTRYTF. For the CDR3, the DNA is TGTGCCAGCAGCCAAGAAGAGGGGACGCGCTACACCTTC.

The V gene is TRBV6-1, the J gene TRBJ2-7, with 7 bases fitting TRBD2. The CDR3 loop spans 15 amino acids. Unmatched junction bases numbered 8, after V lost 6 bases and J lost 0 bases. Germline V lookup: CDR1 MNHNS, CDR2 SASEGT. The CDR3 DNA reads TGTGCCAGCAGACACTGGCGGGAGAGCTCCTACGAGCAGTACTTC. This codes for CASRHWRESSYEQYF.

The V call is TRBV13, the J call TRBJ1-3, with 9 nucleotides matching TRBD1. The germline CDR1 and CDR2 sequences are PRHDT and FYEKMQ (reference sequence). The CDR3 is 16 residues long. Trimming removed 7 bases from V and 4 bases from J; junction bases left unmatched: 11. CDR3 in amino acids: CASTVEGQGKGNTIYF. The CDR3 nucleotides are TGTGCCAGCACCGTGGAAGGACAGGGGAAAGGAAACACCATATATTTT.

This clonotype has only a few counts. J is TRBJ2-7 and V is TRBV29-1; unclear D gene. Per germline, CDR1 SQVTM and CDR2 ANQGSEA. This CDR3 comprises 14 residues. Trimming removed 4 bases at V and 3 bases at J, with 16 bases between. The CDR3 region is CSVVWQNHHYEQYF. CDR3 coding DNA: TGCAGCGTTGTTTGGCAGAATCATCACTACGAGCAGTACTTC.

This clonotype came up a few times. This rearrangement joins TRBV7-3 to TRBJ1-1; D gene ambiguous. The CDR3 consists of 13 residues. Trimming pared 4 bases from V and 7 bases from J, leaving 13 bases between. Germline V gene sequence: CDR1 SGHTA, CDR2 FQGTGA. The CDR3 reads CASSWRAGSEAFF. The CDR3 nucleotides are TGTGCCAGCAGCTGGCGCGCAGGCAGTGAAGCTTTCTTT.

This clonotype occurred many times. For the CDR3, the DNA is TGTGCCAGCAGCTTGCCCGACGGGGGGCAGGAGCAGTACTTC. It is translated as CASSLPDGGQEQYF. The rearrangement uses TRBV11-2 and TRBJ2-7, with a weak D call TRBD2 (7 bases). This CDR3 region has 14 residues. Trimming took off 3 bases at V and 7 bases at J, with 16 bases between the two ends. The germline CDR1 and CDR2 sequences are SGHAT and FQNNGV.